The sequence of this T cell receptor (beta chain) was determined in a study of blood T cell repertoires in COVID-19. Study at large: Specimens from acute and convalescent COVID-19 originated in the United States, Italy and Spain. The cDNA or gDNA used as material had been derived from T cells, B-cell-depleted T cells, or PBMCs.

A note on this clone: Other DNA sequences in this specimen translate into the identical CDR3.

The CDR3 covers 15 residues. V was shortened by 0 bases and J by 4 bases, with 13 bases between the two germline ends. Germline CDR1 is LGHNA and CDR2 is YSLEER. Sequencing used immunoSEQ multiplex PCR; TCRdb keeps in-frame clones, though not all of them. This table has 290,000 or so clones, about 87% appearing once. The TCR sequence derives from a man between 65 and 85 years old with acute or convalescent COVID-19. This sequence joins TRBV4-3 and TRBJ2-7; tentatively, D is TRBD2 (6 bases). The source material was peripheral blood. The CDR3 sequence is CASSQDLAGPYEQYF. The CDR3 DNA is TGCGCCAGCAGCCAAGATCTGGCGGGACCTTACGAGCAGTACTTC.